The clone carrying this TCR beta chain was seen repeatedly, ten times or more. Its antigen is still unknown. These data originate in a study of response to subunit inactivated influenza vaccine. General study results and limits: Few new T cells, the authors suggested, are recruited by each seasonal influenza vaccination.

TCRdb re-derived calls from the RT-PCR reads in MiXCR, one entry per CDR3 protein. The sample lists 550,000 to 800,000 distinct CDR3 sequences, less than 20% occurring once. The V end was cut by 1 base, the J end by 3 bases, with 8 bases between. This CDR3 spans 14 amino acids. Germline values: CDR1 KGHDR, CDR2 SFDVKD. This clonotype was obtained from a man in his forties or fifties who received an inactivated influenza vaccine. Sequenced material: PBMCs from blood, taken 11 to 12 days after vaccination. The rearrangement joins TRBV24-1 to TRBJ2-5; D remains unclear. The CDR3 DNA follows: TGTGCCACCAGTGATTTTCCCGGAGAAGAGACCCAGTACTTC. Translated: CATSDFPGEETQYF.